This T cell receptor beta chain is from a study of T cell repertoires in cytomegalovirus infection. About the research overall: CMV infection and matching HLA type were both indicated by public TCR beta signatures. Findings and caveats of the study: The study identified carriers of CMV plus the relevant HLA from cumulative public TCR beta family frequency. Ex vivo, HLA-C-restricted CMV-specific TCR beta clonotypes prevailed over the rest of the response.

Trimming cost V 8 bases and J 3 bases, with 19 bases left between them. Germline V gene data show CDR1 as MNHEY and CDR2 as SVGAGI. The CDR3 is made up of 15 amino acids. TCRdb itself ran the reads through MiXCR, one entry per CDR3 protein. The data hold approximately 500,000 distinct CDR3 sequences, with about 10% observed a single time. In its sample, this clonotype was seen a few times. The antigen is not known. Input material: PBMCs. The source is a human donor in good health (CMV status not recorded). Some clones in this sample may be carry-over from other donors' samples. This rearrangement joins TRBV6-5 to TRBJ1-2; the D gene is possibly TRBD1 (6 bases). The CDR3 nucleotides are TGTGCCAGCCCAGACCCCGGGACAAACCACTATGGCTACACCTTC. As protein: CASPDPGTNHYGYTF.